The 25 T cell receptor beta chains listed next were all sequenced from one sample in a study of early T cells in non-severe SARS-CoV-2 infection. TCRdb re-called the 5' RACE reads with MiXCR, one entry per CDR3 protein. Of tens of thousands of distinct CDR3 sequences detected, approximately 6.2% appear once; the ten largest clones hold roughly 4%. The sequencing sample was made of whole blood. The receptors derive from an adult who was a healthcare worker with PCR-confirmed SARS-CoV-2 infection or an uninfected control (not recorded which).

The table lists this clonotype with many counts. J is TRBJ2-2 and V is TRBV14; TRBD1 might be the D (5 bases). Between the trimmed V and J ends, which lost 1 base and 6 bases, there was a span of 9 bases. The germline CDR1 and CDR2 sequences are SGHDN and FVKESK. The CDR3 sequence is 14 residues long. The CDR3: CASSQARVAGELFF. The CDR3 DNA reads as TGTGCCAGCAGCCAAGCCAGGGTCGCCGGGGAGCTGTTTTTT.

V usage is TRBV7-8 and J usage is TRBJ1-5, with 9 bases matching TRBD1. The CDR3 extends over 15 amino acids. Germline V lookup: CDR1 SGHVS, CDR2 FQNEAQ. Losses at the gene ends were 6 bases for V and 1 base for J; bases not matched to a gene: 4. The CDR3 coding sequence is TGTGCCAGCAGGGAGGACAGGGGAAGCAATCAGCCCCAGCATTTT. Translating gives CASREDRGSNQPQHF.

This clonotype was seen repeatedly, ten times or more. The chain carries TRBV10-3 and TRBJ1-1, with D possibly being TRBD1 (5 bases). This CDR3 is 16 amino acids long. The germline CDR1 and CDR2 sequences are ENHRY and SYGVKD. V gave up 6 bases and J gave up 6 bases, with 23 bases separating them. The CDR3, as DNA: TGTGCCATCAGCCCGTCAACGGGGGGGTCCCGCCCTGAAGCTTTCTTT. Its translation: CAISPSTGGSRPEAFF.

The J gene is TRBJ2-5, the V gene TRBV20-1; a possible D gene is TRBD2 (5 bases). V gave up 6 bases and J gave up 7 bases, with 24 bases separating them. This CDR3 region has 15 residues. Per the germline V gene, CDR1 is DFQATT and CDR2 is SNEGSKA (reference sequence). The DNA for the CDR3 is TGCAGTGCGGATAACCCAAGCGGCACCCTAGGGACCCAGTACTTC. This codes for CSADNPSGTLGTQYF.

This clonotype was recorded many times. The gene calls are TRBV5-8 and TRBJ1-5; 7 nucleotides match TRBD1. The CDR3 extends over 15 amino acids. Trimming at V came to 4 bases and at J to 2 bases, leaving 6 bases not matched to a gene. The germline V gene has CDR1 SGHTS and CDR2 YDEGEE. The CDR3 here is CASSRGQDRNQPQHF. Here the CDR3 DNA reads TGTGCCAGCAGCCGCGGACAGGATCGCAATCAGCCCCAGCATTTT.

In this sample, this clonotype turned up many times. The CDR3 nucleotides are TGTGCCAGCAGTCCCTCGGGACAAGGCTACGAGCAGTACTTC. Translation: CASSPSGQGYEQYF. The V and J genes are TRBV12-3 or TRBV12-4 and TRBJ2-7, with D possibly TRBD1 on 6 matching bases. This CDR3 region has 14 residues. V was cut by 5 bases and J by 3 bases, with 14 bases left in between.

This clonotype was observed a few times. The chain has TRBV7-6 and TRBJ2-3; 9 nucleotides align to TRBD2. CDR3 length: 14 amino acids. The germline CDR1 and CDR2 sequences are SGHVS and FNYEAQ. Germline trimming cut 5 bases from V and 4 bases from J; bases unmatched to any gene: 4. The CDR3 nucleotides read TGTGCCAGCAGCGAAGCGGGGGGCGCAGATACGCAGTATTTT. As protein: CASSEAGGADTQYF.

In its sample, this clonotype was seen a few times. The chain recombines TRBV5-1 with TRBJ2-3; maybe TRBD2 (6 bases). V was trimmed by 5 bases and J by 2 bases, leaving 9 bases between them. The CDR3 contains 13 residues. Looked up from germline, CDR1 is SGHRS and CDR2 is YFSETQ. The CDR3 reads CASREGYTDTQYF. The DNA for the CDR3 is TGCGCCAGCAGGGAGGGCTACACAGATACGCAGTATTTT.

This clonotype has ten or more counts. DNA of the CDR3: TGTGCCAGCTCACCCCAGCGGGACAGGGCTCCTAACTATGGCTACACCTTC. Translating gives CASSPQRDRAPNYGYTF. V usage is TRBV18 and J usage is TRBJ1-2, with TRBD1 identical over 9 bases. Germline V gene data show CDR1 as KGHSH and CDR2 as LQKENI. V shed 3 bases, J shed 0 bases, and the junction held 8 bases outside the gene matches. This CDR3 has 17 residues.

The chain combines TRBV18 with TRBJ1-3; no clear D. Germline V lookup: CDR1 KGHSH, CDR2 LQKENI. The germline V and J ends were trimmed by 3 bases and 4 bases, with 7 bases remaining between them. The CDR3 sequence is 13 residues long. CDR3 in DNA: TGTGCCAGCTCACCCCCGGTGGGAAACACCATATATTTT. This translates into CASSPPVGNTIYF.

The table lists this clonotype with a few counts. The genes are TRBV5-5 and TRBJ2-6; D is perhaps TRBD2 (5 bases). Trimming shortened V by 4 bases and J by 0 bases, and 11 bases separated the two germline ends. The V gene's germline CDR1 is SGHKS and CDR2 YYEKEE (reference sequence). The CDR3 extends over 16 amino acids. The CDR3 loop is CASSEDWYSGANVLTF. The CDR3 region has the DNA TGTGCCAGCAGCGAGGACTGGTACTCTGGGGCCAACGTCCTGACTTTC.

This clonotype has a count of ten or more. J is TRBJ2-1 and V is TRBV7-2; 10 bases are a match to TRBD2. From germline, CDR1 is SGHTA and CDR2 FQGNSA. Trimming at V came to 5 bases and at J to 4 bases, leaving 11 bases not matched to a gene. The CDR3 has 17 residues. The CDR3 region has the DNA TGTGCCAGCAGCCTGTTAGCGGGGGGCTCAACTTACAATGAGCAGTTCTTC. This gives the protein CASSLLAGGSTYNEQFF.

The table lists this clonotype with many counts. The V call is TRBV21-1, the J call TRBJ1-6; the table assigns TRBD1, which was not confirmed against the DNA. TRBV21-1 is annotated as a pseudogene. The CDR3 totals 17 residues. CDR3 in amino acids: CASSMAGGPSGNSPLHF. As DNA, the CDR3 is TGTGCCAGCAGCATGGCAGGGGGCCCGTCTGGGAATTCACCCCTCCACTTT.

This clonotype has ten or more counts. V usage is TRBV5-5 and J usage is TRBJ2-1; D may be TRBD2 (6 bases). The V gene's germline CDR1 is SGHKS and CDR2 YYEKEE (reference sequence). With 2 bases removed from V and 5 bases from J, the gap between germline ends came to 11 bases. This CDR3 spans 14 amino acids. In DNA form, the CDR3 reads TGTGCCAGCAGCTTTCGGCGGGGAGACAATGAGCAGTTCTTC. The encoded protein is CASSFRRGDNEQFF.

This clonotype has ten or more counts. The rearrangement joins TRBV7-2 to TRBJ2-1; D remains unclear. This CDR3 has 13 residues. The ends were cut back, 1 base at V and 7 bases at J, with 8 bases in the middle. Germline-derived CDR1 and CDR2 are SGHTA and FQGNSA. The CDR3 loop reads CASSLGRENEQFF. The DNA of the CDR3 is TGTGCCAGCAGCTTAGGAAGGGAAAATGAGCAGTTCTTC.

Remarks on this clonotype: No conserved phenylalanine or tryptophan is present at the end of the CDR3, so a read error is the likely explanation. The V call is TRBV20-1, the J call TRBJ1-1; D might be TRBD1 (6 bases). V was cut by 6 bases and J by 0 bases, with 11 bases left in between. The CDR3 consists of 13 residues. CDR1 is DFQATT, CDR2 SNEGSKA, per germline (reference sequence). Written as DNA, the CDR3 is TGCAGTGCGGGGGACAACCTGAACACTGAAGCTTTCTCT. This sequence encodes CSAGDNLNTEAFS.

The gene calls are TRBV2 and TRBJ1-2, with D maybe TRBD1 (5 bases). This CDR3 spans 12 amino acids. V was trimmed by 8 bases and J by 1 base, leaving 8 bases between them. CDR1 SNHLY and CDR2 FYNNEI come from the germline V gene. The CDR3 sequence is CASRGLNYGYTF. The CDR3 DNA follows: TGTGCCAGCCGGGGCCTTAACTATGGCTACACCTTC.

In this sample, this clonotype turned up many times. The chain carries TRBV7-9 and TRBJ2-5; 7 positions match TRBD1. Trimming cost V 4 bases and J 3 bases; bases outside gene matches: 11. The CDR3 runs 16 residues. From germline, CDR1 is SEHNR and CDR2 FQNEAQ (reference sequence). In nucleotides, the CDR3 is TGTGCCAGCAGCTCAGAGATAGGGACAGCCGAAGAGACCCAGTACTTC. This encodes CASSSEIGTAEETQYF.

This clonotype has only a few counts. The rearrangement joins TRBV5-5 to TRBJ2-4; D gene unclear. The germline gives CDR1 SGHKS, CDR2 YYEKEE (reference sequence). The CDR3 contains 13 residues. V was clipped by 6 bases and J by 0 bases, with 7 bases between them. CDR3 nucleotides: TGTGCCAGCAATCAGCTAGCCAAAAACATTCAGTACTTC. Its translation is CASNQLAKNIQYF.

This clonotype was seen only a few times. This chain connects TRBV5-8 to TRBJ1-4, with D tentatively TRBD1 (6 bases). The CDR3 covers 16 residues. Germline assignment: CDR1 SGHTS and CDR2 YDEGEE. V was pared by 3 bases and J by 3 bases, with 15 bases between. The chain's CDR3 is CASSSIQGRSNEKLFF. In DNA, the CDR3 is TGTGCCAGCAGCTCGATTCAGGGGAGGTCTAATGAAAAACTGTTTTTT.

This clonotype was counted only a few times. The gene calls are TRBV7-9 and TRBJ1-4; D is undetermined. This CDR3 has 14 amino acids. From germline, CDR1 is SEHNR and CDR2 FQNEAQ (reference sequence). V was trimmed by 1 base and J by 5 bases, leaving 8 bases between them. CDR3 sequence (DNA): TGTGCCAGCAGCTTAGGGTACCAGAATGAAAAACTGTTTTTT. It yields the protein CASSLGYQNEKLFF.

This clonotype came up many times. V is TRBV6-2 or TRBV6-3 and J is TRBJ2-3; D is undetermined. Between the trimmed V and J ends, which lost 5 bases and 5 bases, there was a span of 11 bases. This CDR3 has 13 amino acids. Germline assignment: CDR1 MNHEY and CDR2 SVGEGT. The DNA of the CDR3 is TGTGCCAGCAGTGCCTTCTCCGGAGATACGCAGTATTTT. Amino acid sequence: CASSAFSGDTQYF.

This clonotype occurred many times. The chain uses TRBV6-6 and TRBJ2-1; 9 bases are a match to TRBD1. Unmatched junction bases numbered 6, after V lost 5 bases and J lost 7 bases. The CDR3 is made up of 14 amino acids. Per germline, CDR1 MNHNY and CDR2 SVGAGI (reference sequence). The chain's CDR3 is CASSRRQGGNEQFF. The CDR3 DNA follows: TGTGCCAGCAGTCGGCGACAGGGGGGGAATGAGCAGTTCTTC.

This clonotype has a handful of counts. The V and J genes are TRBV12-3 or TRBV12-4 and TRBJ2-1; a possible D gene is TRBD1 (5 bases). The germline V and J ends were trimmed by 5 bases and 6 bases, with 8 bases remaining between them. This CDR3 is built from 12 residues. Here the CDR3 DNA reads TGTGCCAGCAGTATGACAGTCAATGAGCAGTTCTTC. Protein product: CASSMTVNEQFF.

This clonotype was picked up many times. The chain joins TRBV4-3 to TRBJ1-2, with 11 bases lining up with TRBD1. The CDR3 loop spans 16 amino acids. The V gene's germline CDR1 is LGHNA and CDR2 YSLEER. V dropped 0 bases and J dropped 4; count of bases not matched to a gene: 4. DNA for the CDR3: TGCGCCAGCAGCCAAGAACCCGGGACAGGGGGCTATGGCTACACCTTC. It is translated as CASSQEPGTGGYGYTF.